Listed below are T cell receptor beta chains from one sample, sequenced in a study of neurological immune-mediated disorders. TCRdb independently ran MiXCR on the 5' RACE reads; one entry per CDR3 protein. The sample shows around 69,000 distinct CDR3 sequences, roughly 10% of them seen only once. Sequencing input: PBMCs. Every receptor here comes from a man aged 25-45 years in good health. CDR3s include the opening cysteine and the closing phenylalanine or tryptophan. The D gene is left open where the match is weak. The size entry is marked missing in some rows and otherwise reads once, few, many or a size class.

D	V	J	size	CDR3	DNA
-	TRBV28	TRBJ1-5	-	CANGGRGVQPQHF	TGTGCCAACGGGGGGCGCGGGGTTCAGCCCCAGCATTTT
-	TRBV11-3	TRBJ2-1	many	CASSLGAVYNEQFF	TGTGCCAGCAGCTTGGGGGCAGTCTACAATGAGCAGTTCTTC
TRBD1	TRBV4-1	TRBJ1-2	few	CASSHTPGQTSPNYGYTF	TGCGCCAGCAGCCACACTCCGGGACAGACATCACCTAACTATGGCTACACCTTC
-	TRBV4-2	TRBJ2-3	many	CASSQDLAGSGTDTQYF	TGTGCCAGCAGCCAAGATTTGGCCGGGAGCGGGACAGATACGCAGTATTTT
-	TRBV12-3/TRBV12-4	TRBJ2-3	many	CASSFVLDSTDTQYF	TGTGCCAGCAGTTTTGTACTTGACAGCACAGATACGCAGTATTTT
-	TRBV18	TRBJ2-2	many	CASSLPQFTGELFF	TGTGCCAGCTCACTACCACAGTTCACCGGGGAGCTGTTTTTT
-	TRBV7-2	TRBJ2-1	-	CASSLEGSVHNEQFF	TGTGCCAGCAGCTTAGAGGGGTCCGTCCACAATGAGCAGTTCTTC
-	TRBV29-1	TRBJ1-5	many	CSALIYVPGEGNQPQHF	TGCAGCGCTTTGATTTATGTGCCAGGGGAGGGGAATCAGCCCCAGCATTTT
TRBD1	TRBV9	TRBJ2-3	many	CASSVGGTGGTDTQYF	TGTGCCAGCAGCGTAGGGGGGACAGGGGGCACAGATACGCAGTATTTT
TRBD2	TRBV20-1	TRBJ2-3	many	CSARASGGWGSGRGLAVDTQYF	TGCAGTGCTAGGGCCAGCGGCGGATGGGGTAGCGGGAGGGGCCTTGCTGTGGATACGCAGTATTTT
TRBD2	TRBV20-1	TRBJ2-7	many	CSASAGLGDEQYF	TGCAGTGCTAGTGCGGGACTAGGCGACGAGCAGTACTTC
TRBD2	TRBV5-1	TRBJ2-1	-	CASSLSGGLYNEQFF	TGCGCCAGCAGCTTAAGCGGGGGCCTCTACAATGAGCAGTTCTTC
TRBD1	TRBV10-3	TRBJ2-4	many	CATRQGEIQYF	TGTGCCACCCGACAGGGGGAGATTCAGTACTTC
-	TRBV6-2/TRBV6-3	TRBJ2-1	many	CASSYSSGGNEQFF	TGTGCCAGCAGTTACTCCTCCGGGGGCAATGAGCAGTTCTTC
-	TRBV20-1	TRBJ2-5	few	CSASYQGSQETQYF	TGCAGTGCTAGTTATCAGGGAAGTCAAGAGACCCAGTACTTC
-	TRBV5-1	TRBJ2-2	many	CASRPGEGTGELFF	TGCGCCAGCAGACCGGGAGAGGGTACCGGGGAGCTGTTTTTT
TRBD1	TRBV28	TRBJ2-5	many	CASSLLGTGTQETQYF	TGTGCCAGCAGCCTCCTCGGGACAGGGACCCAAGAGACCCAGTACTTC
-	TRBV9	TRBJ2-1	many	CASSVGPWAIDNEQFF	TGTGCCAGCAGCGTAGGGCCTTGGGCGATCGACAATGAGCAGTTCTTC
-	TRBV20-1	TRBJ2-4	few	CSAGGQGRPAKNIQYF	TGCAGTGCCGGCGGTCAGGGGCGACCAGCCAAAAACATTCAGTACTTC
TRBD2	TRBV9	TRBJ2-3	many	CASSAVAGADTQYF	TGTGCCAGCAGCGCAGTAGCGGGAGCGGATACGCAGTATTTT
TRBD2	TRBV7-8	TRBJ2-5	many	CASSAGTTQETQYF	TGTGCCAGCAGCGCCGGGACTACCCAAGAGACCCAGTACTTC
TRBD2	TRBV5-1	TRBJ2-3	many	CASSYRLAGDTDTQYF	TGCGCCAGCAGCTACCGACTAGCGGGAGACACAGATACGCAGTATTTT
-	TRBV29-1	TRBJ2-7	few	CSVGPTYEQYF	TGCAGCGTTGGGCCGACCTACGAGCAGTACTTC
TRBD2	TRBV28	TRBJ2-5	many	CASSRLAGGQGTQYF	TGTGCCAGCAGCCGGCTAGCGGGAGGGCAGGGGACCCAGTACTTC
-	TRBV12-3/TRBV12-4	TRBJ1-1	few	CASIQTLNTEAFF	TGTGCCAGCATCCAGACACTGAACACTGAAGCTTTCTTT
TRBD1	TRBV5-1	TRBJ2-7	many	CASSQGQAPSSYEQYF	TGCGCCAGCAGCCAGGGACAGGCCCCTAGCTCCTACGAGCAGTACTTC
TRBD2	TRBV6-2/TRBV6-3	TRBJ2-3	-	CASSPSRGGRVITDTQYF	TGTGCCAGCAGTCCATCGCGGGGCGGGAGGGTTATTACAGATACGCAGTATTTT
TRBD2	TRBV7-9	TRBJ2-7	many	CASSLLAGVGYEQYF	TGTGCCAGCAGCTTATTAGCGGGAGTCGGTTACGAGCAGTACTTC
-	TRBV12-3/TRBV12-4	TRBJ1-1	many	CASSTTGKVAGTEAFF	TGTGCCAGCAGTACGACAGGTAAAGTTGCAGGCACTGAAGCTTTCTTT
TRBD2	TRBV9	TRBJ2-1	few	CASSYGLADEQFF	TGTGCCAGCAGCTACGGACTAGCCGATGAGCAGTTCTTC
TRBD1	TRBV7-7	TRBJ2-7	-	CASSAGQGASEQYF	TGTGCCAGCAGTGCGGGACAGGGGGCTAGTGAGCAGTACTTC
-	TRBV10-3	TRBJ2-7	many	CAISESRQNEQYF	TGTGCCATCAGTGAGAGTCGGCAGAACGAGCAGTACTTC
TRBD1	TRBV5-1	TRBJ2-5	many	CASSAGTGLETQYF	TGCGCCAGCAGCGCCGGGACAGGGTTAGAGACCCAGTACTTC
-	TRBV5-1	TRBJ2-3	many	CASSFRTASITDTQYF	TGCGCCAGCAGCTTCAGGACAGCTTCGATCACAGATACGCAGTATTTT
TRBD1	TRBV27	TRBJ1-5	many	CASSLSGGGNQPQHF	TGTGCCAGCAGTTTATCAGGGGGCGGCAATCAGCCCCAGCATTTT
-	TRBV12-3/TRBV12-4	TRBJ2-3	many	CASSFQDSTDTQYF	TGTGCCAGCAGTTTCCAGGATAGCACAGATACGCAGTATTTT
-	TRBV28	TRBJ2-1	few	CASSLLWGSVYNEQFF	TGTGCCAGCAGTTTACTTTGGGGGAGTGTCTACAATGAGCAGTTCTTC
-	TRBV6-4	TRBJ2-1	many	CASSATLVSSYNEQFF	TGTGCCAGCAGTGCTACACTAGTGAGCTCCTACAATGAGCAGTTCTTC
-	TRBV28	TRBJ2-2	many	CASSSEGSTGELFF	TGTGCCAGCAGTTCTGAGGGAAGCACCGGGGAGCTGTTTTTT
-	TRBV19	TRBJ2-5	few	CASSGGFQETQYF	TGTGCCAGTAGTGGGGGATTCCAAGAGACCCAGTACTTC
-	TRBV28	TRBJ2-3	many	CASVAALGPDTQYF	TGTGCCAGCGTAGCGGCCCTGGGGCCAGATACGCAGTATTTT
TRBD2	TRBV24-1	TRBJ2-1	many	CATSDPTGTSGYNEQFF	TGTGCCACCAGTGACCCAACCGGGACTAGCGGTTACAATGAGCAGTTCTTC
TRBD1	TRBV5-1	TRBJ1-1	many	CASSLKQGVNTEAFF	TGCGCCAGCAGCTTGAAGCAGGGGGTGAACACTGAAGCTTTCTTT
-	TRBV27	TRBJ2-7	-	CASSTTPRHEQYF	TGTGCCAGCAGTACCACCCCAAGGCACGAGCAGTACTTC
-	TRBV4-1	TRBJ2-2	many	CASRLGQAGGTGELFF	TGCGCCAGCAGGTTGGGACAGGCGGGAGGCACCGGGGAGCTGTTTTTT
-	TRBV2	TRBJ1-1	many	CASSEMRGANTEAFF	TGTGCCAGCAGTGAAATGCGGGGGGCGAACACTGAAGCTTTCTTT
TRBD1	TRBV7-3	TRBJ1-6	many	CASSLGQGSTSPLHF	TGTGCCAGCAGCTTGGGACAGGGGAGTACTTCACCCCTCCACTTT
-	TRBV28	TRBJ1-1	many	CASRTPGDTEAFF	TGTGCCAGCAGGACTCCGGGGGACACTGAAGCTTTCTTT
TRBD1	TRBV28	TRBJ2-7	many	CASSETGGKSYEQYF	TGTGCCAGCAGTGAAACAGGGGGGAAGAGCTACGAGCAGTACTTC
TRBD1	TRBV10-3	TRBJ2-7	few	CAISPGTGGYEQYF	TGTGCCATCAGCCCCGGGACAGGGGGCTACGAGCAGTACTTC
-	TRBV7-2	TRBJ2-5	-	CASSLTGISETQYF	TGTGCCAGCAGCTTAACCGGAATCTCGGAGACCCAGTACTTC
TRBD2	TRBV27	TRBJ2-1	many	CASRKLGAGGGHEQFF	TGTGCCAGCAGAAAATTGGGGGCGGGAGGGGGCCATGAGCAGTTCTTC
-	TRBV12-3/TRBV12-4	TRBJ2-7	many	CASSFSWGSREQYF	TGTGCCAGCAGCTTCAGCTGGGGATCTAGGGAGCAGTACTTC
TRBD2	TRBV20-1	TRBJ2-7	-	CSASSGSYEQYF	TGCAGTGCTTCTAGCGGGAGTTACGAGCAGTACTTC
-	TRBV25-1	TRBJ2-3	many	CASSESARDTQYF	TGTGCCAGCAGTGAATCGGCGAGAGATACGCAGTATTTT
TRBD2	TRBV5-6	TRBJ2-1	many	CASSWTSQLYNEQFF	TGTGCCAGCAGCTGGACTAGCCAGCTCTACAATGAGCAGTTCTTC
-	TRBV11-3	TRBJ2-1	few	CASSLGGEYEQFF	TGTGCCAGCAGCTTAGGCGGGGAGTATGAGCAGTTCTTC
-	TRBV5-5	TRBJ1-1	-	CASSLYSENEAFF	TGTGCCAGCAGCTTGTATAGTGAGAATGAAGCTTTCTTT
-	TRBV7-9	TRBJ2-4	many	CASSTRDNGAKNIQYF	TGTGCCAGCAGCACCCGGGACAACGGGGCCAAAAACATTCAGTACTTC